Below, 3 T cell receptor beta chains from the same sample are listed, as sequenced in a study of CD8 T cells in ankylosing spondylitis. MiXCR, applied by TCRdb to the 5' RACE reads, yields one record per CDR3 protein. The table records some 130,000 distinct CDR3 sequences, 7% to 10% of them present only once. The sample taken for sequencing was synovial fluid, either unsorted or a sorted T cell fraction (not recorded which). The source is a male donor with ankylosing spondylitis.

This clonotype was seen repeatedly, ten times or more. The genes are TRBV27 and TRBJ2-2; 10 bases align to TRBD1. J lost 4 bases, V lost 5 bases, and 7 bases had no gene match. This CDR3 contains 16 residues. CDR1 is MNHEY, CDR2 SMNVEV, per germline (reference sequence). The CDR3 bases are TGTGCCAGCAGTCCCTGGACAGGGGGGGGCACCGGGGAGCTGTTTTTT. Protein sequence: CASSPWTGGGTGELFF.

This chain links TRBV6-5 with TRBJ2-7; D not resolved. CDR3 length equals 12 residues. Germline lookup yields CDR1 MNHEY and CDR2 SVGAGI. Trimming removed 6 bases from V and 2 bases from J, with 8 bases in between. CDR3: CASSPTTYEQYF. The CDR3 DNA reads TGTGCCAGCAGCCCTACTACCTACGAGCAGTACTTC.

This clonotype appeared many times. The chain employs TRBV5-1 and TRBJ2-5; a possible D gene is TRBD2 (7 bases). Trimming removed 7 bases from V and 1 base from J, with 11 bases in between. The CDR3 loop spans 13 amino acids. Germline V gene sequence: CDR1 SGHRS, CDR2 YFSETQ. The CDR3 sequence is CASGRGSQETQYF. DNA of the CDR3: TGCGCCAGCGGGAGGGGGAGCCAAGAGACCCAGTACTTC.